The entry below describes one T cell receptor beta chain. The sample originates from a study of OX40 agonist ivuxolimab in advanced cancers. The CDR3 has 14 amino acids. The V and J ends lost 10 bases and 2 bases, in that order; junction bases with no gene match: 11. Germline CDR1 reads MNHEY; CDR2 reads SVGAGI. Using immunoSEQ multiplex PCR, the repertoire was profiled, and TCRdb retains in-frame clones only, with some absent. Of 55,000 to 75,000 clones in the sample, approximately 86% were seen once. The sample here was CD4+ or CD8+ T cells sorted from blood, taken in a trial of the OX40 agonist ivuxolimab. The clonotype originates from an adult with an advanced solid tumor such as melanoma, head and neck, liver or kidney cancer. The chain is built from TRBV6-5 and TRBJ2-7, with 7 bases lining up with TRBD1. DNA of the CDR3: TGTGCCATCCCGATCCGGGACAGACCCTACGAGCAGTACTTC. Its protein is CAIPIRDRPYEQYF.